This passage covers 13 T cell receptor beta chains from one sample sequenced in a study of early T cells in non-severe SARS-CoV-2 infection. TCRdb reanalysed the 5' RACE reads using MiXCR and keeps one entry per CDR3 protein. The table lists about 70,000 distinct CDR3 sequences, under 15% of them singletons. Sequenced input: whole blood. The receptors come from an adult who was a healthcare worker with PCR-confirmed SARS-CoV-2 infection or an uninfected control (not recorded which).

This clonotype was counted many times. This sequence joins TRBV5-4 and TRBJ1-2; no clear D. CDR1 and CDR2 from the germline V gene are SGHNT and YYREEE (reference sequence). Between the trimmed V and J ends, which lost 2 bases and 2 bases, there was a span of 13 bases. The CDR3 loop spans 15 amino acids. The CDR3 DNA is TGTGCCAGCAGCTTACGGGCAGACAACAACTATGGCTACACCTTC. Translation gives CASSLRADNNYGYTF.

V gene TRBV7-9 combines with J gene TRBJ2-7, with 9 bases lining up with TRBD2. Trimming cost V 5 bases and J 4 bases; bases outside gene matches: 12. CDR3 length: 16 amino acids. Germline CDR1 is SEHNR and CDR2 is FQNEAQ (reference sequence). CDR3 nucleotides: TGTGCCAGCAGCACCTTTCGCGGGAGGGTTCTTTACGAGCAGTACTTC. It specifies CASSTFRGRVLYEQYF.

This clonotype has at least ten counts. In DNA, the CDR3 is TGCGCCAGCAGTGAGTCCCGCCGCCTAGCAAAGGGGCAGTACTTC. It translates to CASSESRRLAKGQYF. The genes are TRBV10-2 and TRBJ2-7, with a tentative D call TRBD2 (5 bases). The CDR3 contains 15 residues. V dropped 0 bases and J dropped 9 bases, with 18 bases sitting between them. Germline CDR1 reads WSHSY; CDR2 reads SAAADI.

This clonotype was seen many times. The chain carries TRBV20-1 and TRBJ2-2, with TRBD1 matching 8 bases. The CDR3 is 19 residues long. Germline V gene data show CDR1 as DFQATT and CDR2 as SNEGSKA (reference sequence). V lost 4 bases to trimming and J lost 2 bases; unmatched junction nucleotides: 18. The CDR3 region has the DNA TGCAGTGCTAAACCCGCGCCGGGACAGGAAGCAGAAAACACCGGGGAGCTGTTTTTT. Translating it yields CSAKPAPGQEAENTGELFF.

This clonotype was found many times. The V gene is TRBV7-9, the J gene TRBJ2-6; D possibly corresponds to TRBD2 (6 bases). This CDR3 is 17 amino acids long. Germline CDR1 is SEHNR and CDR2 is FQNEAQ (reference sequence). The ends were cut back, 5 bases at V and 0 bases at J, with 14 bases in the middle. The CDR3 reads CASSRYRRGSGANVLTF. The CDR3, as DNA: TGTGCCAGCAGCCGTTACCGGCGGGGCTCTGGGGCCAACGTCCTGACTTTC.

The rearrangement links TRBV29-1 to TRBJ1-2, with 9 bases matching TRBD1. This CDR3 has 13 residues. Germline-derived CDR1 and CDR2 are SQVTM and ANQGSEA. Trimming cost V 6 bases and J 4 bases; bases outside gene matches: 6. The DNA for the CDR3 is TGCAGCGTAACAGGGGGCGAGGGCTATGGCTACACCTTC. The encoded protein is CSVTGGEGYGYTF.

This clonotype was observed many times. The chain is built from TRBV20-1 and TRBJ1-6; weak D call: TRBD1 (5 bases). CDR1 and CDR2 from the germline V gene are DFQATT and SNEGSKA (reference sequence). The CDR3 is 18 amino acids. Trimming took 1 base from V and 2 from J, leaving 18 bases between them. CDR3 residues: CSARASKEGLAYNSPLHF. CDR3 DNA: TGCAGTGCTAGAGCATCAAAAGAGGGGTTGGCCTATAATTCACCCCTCCACTTT.

This clonotype came up many times. The chain uses TRBV11-2 and TRBJ1-1; D not resolved. Germline assignment: CDR1 SGHAT and CDR2 FQNNGV. There are 13 residues in the CDR3. Deletions cut 8 bases from V and 0 bases from J, with 10 bases between. The CDR3 here is CASGFTMNTEAFF. CDR3 nucleotides: TGTGCCAGCGGGTTTACCATGAACACTGAAGCTTTCTTT. Supplemented by reference TRBV11-2 and TRBJ1-1, the full variable domain reads EAGVAQSPRYKIIEKRQSVAFWCNPISGHATLYWYQQILGQGPKLLIQFQNNGVVDDSQLPKDRFSAERLKGVDSTLKIQPAKLEDSAVYLCASGFTMNTEAFFGQGTRLTVV.

This clonotype was seen many times. J is TRBJ1-5 and V is TRBV10-2; D is possibly TRBD1 (6 bases). This CDR3 has 14 residues. Trimming shortened V by 0 bases and J by 6 bases, and 9 bases separated the two germline ends. Germline CDR1 WSHSY, CDR2 SAAADI. The CDR3 DNA follows: TGCGCCAGCAGTGAGTCGGACAGAAGTCAGCCCCAGCATTTT. This codes for CASSESDRSQPQHF.

This clonotype has at least ten counts. The V and J genes are TRBV20-1 and TRBJ2-2; 7 nucleotides match TRBD1. The CDR3 runs to 14 residues. V was clipped by 3 bases and J by 4 bases; unmatched bases: 5. CDR1 and CDR2 (germline): DFQATT, SNEGSKA (reference sequence). As DNA, the CDR3 is TGCAGTGCTAGGGAAGGGGGCGCCACCGGGGAGCTGTTTTTT. This encodes CSAREGGATGELFF.

This clonotype was observed many times. This sequence joins TRBV20-1 and TRBJ1-2; D might be TRBD1 (5 bases). Trimming cost V 0 bases and J 4 bases, with 9 bases left between them. The CDR3 sequence is 13 residues long. CDR1 is DFQATT, CDR2 SNEGSKA, per germline (reference sequence). CDR3 residues: CSARDKTAYGYTF. CDR3 bases: TGCAGTGCTAGAGATAAGACAGCCTATGGCTACACCTTC.

This clonotype was counted ten times or more. The chain is built from TRBV29-1 and TRBJ2-3; 9 bases match TRBD2. The J segment lost 3 bases and the V segment lost 6 bases, leaving 7 bases of the junction unmatched. There are 14 residues in the CDR3. Germline CDR1 reads SQVTM; CDR2 reads ANQGSEA. Here the CDR3 reads CSVNSGSSTDTQYF. DNA of the CDR3: TGCAGCGTGAATAGCGGGAGTAGTACAGATACGCAGTATTTT.

This clonotype appeared many times. The V and J genes are TRBV7-2 and TRBJ2-5, with TRBD2 matching over 11 bases. Losses at the gene ends were 10 bases for V and 5 bases for J; bases not matched to a gene: 12. Germline loops: CDR1 SGHTA, CDR2 FQGNSA. CDR3 length: 15 amino acids. CDR3 sequence (DNA): TGTGCCACCGGCATTAGCGGGGGGGCCGGGGAGACCCAGTACTTC. Translated: CATGISGGAGETQYF.